One and the same sample provided the 4 T cell receptor beta chains below, sequenced in a study of T cell repertoires in cytomegalovirus infection. The antigens these receptors bind are not known. TCRdb reprocessed the reads via MiXCR and lists one record per CDR3 protein. Among about 310,000 distinct CDR3 sequences listed, roughly 25% were seen once. The sequencing here drew on cultured PBMCs, taken from culture after CMV antigen stimulation. The receptors originated from a human donor in good health (CMV status not recorded). Some clones in this sample may be carry-over from other donors' samples.

Comment on this clonotype: An end of the junction differs from the germline gene, which may be a read error. The chain recombines TRBV27 with TRBJ2-3; maybe TRBD2 (5 bases). The CDR3 totals 12 residues. Germline CDR1 is MNHEY and CDR2 is SMNVEV (reference sequence). In nucleotides, the CDR3 is TGCGCGAGCAGAAGCGGTGGGAATACGCAGTATTTT. Its protein product is CASRSGGNTQYF.

This clonotype has only a few counts. The chain joins TRBV28 to TRBJ2-3; 7 positions agree with TRBD1. Germline trimming cut 3 bases from V and 1 base from J; bases unmatched to any gene: 7. The CDR3 extends over 16 amino acids. Per the germline V gene, CDR1 is MDHEN and CDR2 is SYDVKM. CDR3 DNA: TGTGCCAGCAGTTTGGGGGACAGCATACGCACAGATACGCAGTATTTT. The encoded protein is CASSLGDSIRTDTQYF.

The chain has TRBV10-3 and TRBJ2-2, with 7 bases aligning to TRBD2. Trimming removed 7 bases from V and 3 bases from J; junction bases left unmatched: 5. Germline CDR1 ENHRY, CDR2 SYGVKD. The CDR3 has 14 amino acids. The CDR3 region is CAITAGEDTGELFF. The CDR3 DNA follows: TGTGCCATCACTGCGGGAGAGGACACCGGGGAGCTGTTTTTT.

This clonotype was seen more than once but under ten times. This chain uses TRBV28 with TRBJ2-3; D ambiguous. Germline CDR1 reads MDHEN; CDR2 reads SYDVKM. Between the trimmed V and J ends, which lost 8 bases and 5 bases, there was a span of 11 bases. CDR3 length: 12 amino acids. Here the CDR3 reads CASSNQLDTQYF. The CDR3 DNA reads as TGTGCCAGCTCGAACCAGCTAGATACGCAGTATTTT.